The T cell receptor beta chain described here comes from a study of shared clonotypes between healthy human individuals. Cells designated naive CD8 were CD45RO-negative and were positively selected for CCR7, with terminally differentiated effector memory CD45RA+ cells excluded. The CDR3 loop spans 16 amino acids. Germline V gene data show CDR1 as MGHRA and CDR2 as YSYEKL. Between the trimmed V and J ends, which lost 1 base and 3 bases, there was a span of 16 bases. Assay execution took place at the deep level. Clones were read by immunoSEQ multiplex PCR, and TCRdb kept only the in-frame ones, dropping some. The table shows about 590,000 clones, with around 95% occurring only once.

This TCR came from a woman aged 25 to 39 in good health. What was sequenced was naive CD8+ T cells sorted from blood. The chain has TRBV4-1 and TRBJ2-7, with D possibly matching TRBD2 (6 bases). Here the CDR3 DNA reads TGCGCCAGCAGCCAAGGGGGGGAGGAGGGCGGCTACGAGCAGTACTTC. Protein sequence: CASSQGGEEGGYEQYF.